This TCR beta chain was identified in a study of blood T cell repertoires in COVID-19. For the study at large: PBMCs, B-cell-depleted T cells, or T cells were the source of the cDNA or gDNA that made up the material.

CDR3 length: 18 amino acids. V was trimmed by 0 bases and J by 7 bases, leaving 24 bases between them. Germline CDR1 and CDR2: MGHRA and YSYEKL. As handled by the study authors: Reference gene primers were amplified, and this amplification served to estimate nucleated cell counts. The table came from immunoSEQ multiplex PCR; TCRdb's copy has only in-frame clones and leaves some out. V and J calls and clone size follow that table, whereas D and trimming were derived from the DNA. The data hold roughly 250,000 clones, with about four fifths observed a single time. The sample consisted of peripheral blood. The receptor's source is a woman older than 75 with acute or convalescent COVID-19. The V gene is TRBV4-1, the J gene TRBJ2-5; perhaps TRBD2 as D (5 bases). The CDR3 loop reads CASSQDLEPGKLRRTQYF. Here the CDR3 DNA reads TGCGCCAGCAGCCAAGACCTCGAACCGGGAAAACTCCGAAGGACCCAGTACTTC.